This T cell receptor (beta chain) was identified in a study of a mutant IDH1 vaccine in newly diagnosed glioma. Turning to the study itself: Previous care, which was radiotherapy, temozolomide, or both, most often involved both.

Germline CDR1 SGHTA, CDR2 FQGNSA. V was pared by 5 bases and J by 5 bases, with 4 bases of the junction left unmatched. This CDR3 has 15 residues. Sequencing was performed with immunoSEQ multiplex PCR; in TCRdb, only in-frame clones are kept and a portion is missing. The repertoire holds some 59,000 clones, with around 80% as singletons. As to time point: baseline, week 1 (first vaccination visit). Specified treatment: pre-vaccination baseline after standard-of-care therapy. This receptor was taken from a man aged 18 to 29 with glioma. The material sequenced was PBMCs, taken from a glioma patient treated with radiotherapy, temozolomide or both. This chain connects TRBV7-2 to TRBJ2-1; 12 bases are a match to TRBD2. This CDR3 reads CASSVTSGRNNEQFF. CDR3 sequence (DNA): TGTGCCAGCAGCGTTACTAGCGGGAGGAACAATGAGCAGTTCTTC.